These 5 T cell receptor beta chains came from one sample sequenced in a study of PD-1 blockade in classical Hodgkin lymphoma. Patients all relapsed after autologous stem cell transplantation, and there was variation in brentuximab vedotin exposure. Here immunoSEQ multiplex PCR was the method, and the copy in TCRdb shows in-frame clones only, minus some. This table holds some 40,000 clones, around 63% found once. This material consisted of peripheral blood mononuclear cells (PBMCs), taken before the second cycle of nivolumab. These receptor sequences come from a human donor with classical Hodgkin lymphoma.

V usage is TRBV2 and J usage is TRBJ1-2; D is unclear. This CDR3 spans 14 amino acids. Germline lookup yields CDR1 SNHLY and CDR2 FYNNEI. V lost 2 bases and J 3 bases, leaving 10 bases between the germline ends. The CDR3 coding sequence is TGTGCCAGCAGTGAACTGGGTTTTTACTATGGCTACACCTTC. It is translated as CASSELGFYYGYTF.

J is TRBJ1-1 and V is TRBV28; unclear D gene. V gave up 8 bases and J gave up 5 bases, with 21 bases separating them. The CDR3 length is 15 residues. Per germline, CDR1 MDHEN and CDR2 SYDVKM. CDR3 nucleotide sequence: TGTGCCAGCCTATTATACCCCGGGCTCAGGACTGAAGCTTTCTTT. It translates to CASLLYPGLRTEAFF. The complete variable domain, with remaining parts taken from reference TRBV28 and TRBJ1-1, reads DVKVTQSSRYLVKRTGEKVFLECVQDMDHENMFWYRQDPGLGLRLIYFSYDVKMKEKGDIPEGYSVSREKKERFSLILESASTNQTSMYLCASLLYPGLRTEAFFGQGTRLTVV.

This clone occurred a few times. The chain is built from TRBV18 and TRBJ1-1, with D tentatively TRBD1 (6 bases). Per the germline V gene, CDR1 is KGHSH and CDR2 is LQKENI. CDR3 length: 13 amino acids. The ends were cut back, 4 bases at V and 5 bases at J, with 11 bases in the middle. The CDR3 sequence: CASSQNRETEAFF. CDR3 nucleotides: TGTGCCAGCTCACAAAACAGGGAAACTGAAGCTTTCTTT.

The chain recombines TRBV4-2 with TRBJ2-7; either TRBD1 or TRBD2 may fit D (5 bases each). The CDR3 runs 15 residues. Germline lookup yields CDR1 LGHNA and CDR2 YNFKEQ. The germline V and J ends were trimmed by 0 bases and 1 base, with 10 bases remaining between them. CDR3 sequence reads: CASSQDRDGSYEQYF. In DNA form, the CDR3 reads TGTGCCAGCAGCCAAGACCGGGACGGATCCTACGAGCAGTACTTC.

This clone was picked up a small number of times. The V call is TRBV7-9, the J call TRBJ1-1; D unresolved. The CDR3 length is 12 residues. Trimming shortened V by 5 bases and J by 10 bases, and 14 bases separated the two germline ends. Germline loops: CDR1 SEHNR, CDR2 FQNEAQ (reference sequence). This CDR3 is CASSHREPTAFF. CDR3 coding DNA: TGTGCCAGCAGCCACCGTGAGCCCACAGCTTTCTTT.